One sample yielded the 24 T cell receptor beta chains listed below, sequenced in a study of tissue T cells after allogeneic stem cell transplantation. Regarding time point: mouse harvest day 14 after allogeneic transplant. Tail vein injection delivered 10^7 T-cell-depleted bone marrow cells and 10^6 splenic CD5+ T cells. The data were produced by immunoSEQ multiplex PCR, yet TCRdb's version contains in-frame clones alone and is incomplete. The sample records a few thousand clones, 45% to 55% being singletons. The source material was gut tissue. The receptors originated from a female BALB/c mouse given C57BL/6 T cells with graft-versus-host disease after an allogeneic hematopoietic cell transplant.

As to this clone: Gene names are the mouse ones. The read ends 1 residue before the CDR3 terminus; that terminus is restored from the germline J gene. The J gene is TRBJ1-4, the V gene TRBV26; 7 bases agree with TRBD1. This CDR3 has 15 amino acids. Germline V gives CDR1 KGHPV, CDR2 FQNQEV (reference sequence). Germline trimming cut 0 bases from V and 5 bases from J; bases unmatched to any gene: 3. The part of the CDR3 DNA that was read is TGTGCCAGCAGTCTGTCACAGGGGAGGAACGAAAGATTATTT. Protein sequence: CASSLSQGRNERLF. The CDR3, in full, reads CASSLSQGRNERLFF.

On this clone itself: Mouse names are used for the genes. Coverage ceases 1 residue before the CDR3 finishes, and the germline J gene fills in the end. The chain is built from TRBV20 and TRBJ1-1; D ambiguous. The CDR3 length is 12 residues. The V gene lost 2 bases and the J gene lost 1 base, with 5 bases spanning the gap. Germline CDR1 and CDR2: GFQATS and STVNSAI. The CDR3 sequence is CGARWENTEVFF. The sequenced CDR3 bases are TGTGGTGCTAGGTGGGAAAACACAGAAGTCTTC. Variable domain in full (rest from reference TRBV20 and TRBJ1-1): GALVYQYPRRTICKSGTSMRMECQAVGFQATSVAWYRQSPQKTFELIALSTVNSAIKYEQNFTQEKFPISHPNLSFSSMTVLNAYLEDRGLYLCGARWENTEVFFGKGTRLTVV.

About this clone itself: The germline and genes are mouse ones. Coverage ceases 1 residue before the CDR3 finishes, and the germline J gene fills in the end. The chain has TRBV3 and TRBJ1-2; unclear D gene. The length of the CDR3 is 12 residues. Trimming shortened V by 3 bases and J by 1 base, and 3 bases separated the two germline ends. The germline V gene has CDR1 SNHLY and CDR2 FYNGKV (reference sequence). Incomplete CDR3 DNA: TGTGCCAGCAGCTTTCAAAACTCCGACTACACC. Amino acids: CASSFQNSDYT. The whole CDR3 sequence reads CASSFQNSDYTF.

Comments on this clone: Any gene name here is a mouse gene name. The CDR3 spells CASSLNSAETLYF. The sequenced part of the CDR3 DNA is TGTGCCAGCAGTCTGAACAGTGCAGAAACGCTGTAT. The rearrangement links TRBV26 to TRBJ2-3; D remains unclear. The read finishes 1 residue shy of the CDR3 end, and the germline J gene is used to complete it. Looked up from germline, CDR1 is KGHPV and CDR2 is FQNQEV (reference sequence). V was trimmed by 2 bases and J by 0 bases, leaving 3 bases between them. This CDR3 is built from 13 residues.

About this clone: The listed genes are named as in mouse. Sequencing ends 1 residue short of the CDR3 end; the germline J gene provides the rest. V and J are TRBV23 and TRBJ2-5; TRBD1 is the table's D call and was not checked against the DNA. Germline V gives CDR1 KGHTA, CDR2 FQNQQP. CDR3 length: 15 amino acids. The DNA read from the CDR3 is TGCTCCAGCAGTCAATCGGGGACAGGGAAAGACACCCAGTAC. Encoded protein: CSSSQSGTGKDTQY. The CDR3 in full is CSSSQSGTGKDTQYF.

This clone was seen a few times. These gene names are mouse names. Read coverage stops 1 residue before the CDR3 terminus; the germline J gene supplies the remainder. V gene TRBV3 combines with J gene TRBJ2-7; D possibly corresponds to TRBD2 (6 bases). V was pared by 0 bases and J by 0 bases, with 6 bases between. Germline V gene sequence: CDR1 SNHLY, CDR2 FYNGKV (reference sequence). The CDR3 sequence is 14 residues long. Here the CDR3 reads CASSLAGGSYEQYF. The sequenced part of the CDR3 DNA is TGTGCCAGCAGCTTAGCTGGGGGCTCCTATGAACAGTAC.

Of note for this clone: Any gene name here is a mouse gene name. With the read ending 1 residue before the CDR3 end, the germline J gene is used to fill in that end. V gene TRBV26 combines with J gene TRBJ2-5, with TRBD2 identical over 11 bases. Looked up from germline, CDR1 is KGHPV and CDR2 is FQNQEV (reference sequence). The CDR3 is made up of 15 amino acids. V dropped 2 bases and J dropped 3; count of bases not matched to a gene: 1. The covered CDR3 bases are TGTGCCAGCAGTCTGGGGGACTGGGGGCAAGACACCCAGTAC. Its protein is CASSLGDWGQDTQY. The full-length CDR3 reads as CASSLGDWGQDTQYF.

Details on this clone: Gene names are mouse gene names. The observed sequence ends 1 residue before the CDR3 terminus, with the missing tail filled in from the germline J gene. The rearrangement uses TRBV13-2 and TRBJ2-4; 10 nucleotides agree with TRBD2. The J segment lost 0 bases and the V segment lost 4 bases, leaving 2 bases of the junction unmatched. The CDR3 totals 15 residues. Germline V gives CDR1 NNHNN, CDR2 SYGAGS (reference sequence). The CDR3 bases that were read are TGTGCCAGCGGTTGGGACTGGGGTAGTCAAAACACCTTGTAC. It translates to CASGWDWGSQNTLY. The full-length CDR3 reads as CASGWDWGSQNTLYF.

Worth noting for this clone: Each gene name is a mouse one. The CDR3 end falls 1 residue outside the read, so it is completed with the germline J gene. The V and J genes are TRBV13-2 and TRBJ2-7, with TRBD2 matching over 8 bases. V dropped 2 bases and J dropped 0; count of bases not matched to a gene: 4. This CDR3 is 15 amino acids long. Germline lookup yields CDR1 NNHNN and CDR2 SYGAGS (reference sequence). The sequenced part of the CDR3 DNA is TGTGCCAGCGGTGAATGGGGGGGGAGCTCCTATGAACAGTAC. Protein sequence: CASGEWGGSSYEQY. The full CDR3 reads CASGEWGGSSYEQYF.

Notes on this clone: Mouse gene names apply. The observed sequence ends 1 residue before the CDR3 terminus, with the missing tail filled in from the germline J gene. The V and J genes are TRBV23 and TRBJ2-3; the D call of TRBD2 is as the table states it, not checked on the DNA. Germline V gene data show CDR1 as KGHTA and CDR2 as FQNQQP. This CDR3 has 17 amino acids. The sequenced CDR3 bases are TGCTCCAGCAGTCAAGAGGGGACTGGGGGGTTTGCAGAAACGCTGTAT. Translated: CSSSQEGTGGFAETLY. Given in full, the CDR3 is CSSSQEGTGGFAETLYF.

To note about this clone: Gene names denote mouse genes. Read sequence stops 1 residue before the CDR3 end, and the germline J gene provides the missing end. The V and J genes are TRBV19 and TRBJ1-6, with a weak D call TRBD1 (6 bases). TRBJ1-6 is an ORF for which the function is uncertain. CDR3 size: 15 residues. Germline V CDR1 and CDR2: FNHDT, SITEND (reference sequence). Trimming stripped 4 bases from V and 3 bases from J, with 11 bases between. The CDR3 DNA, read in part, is TGTGCCAGCAGTCTCCGGGACATCTATAATTCGCCCCTCTAC. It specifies CASSLRDIYNSPLY. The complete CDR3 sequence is CASSLRDIYNSPLYF.

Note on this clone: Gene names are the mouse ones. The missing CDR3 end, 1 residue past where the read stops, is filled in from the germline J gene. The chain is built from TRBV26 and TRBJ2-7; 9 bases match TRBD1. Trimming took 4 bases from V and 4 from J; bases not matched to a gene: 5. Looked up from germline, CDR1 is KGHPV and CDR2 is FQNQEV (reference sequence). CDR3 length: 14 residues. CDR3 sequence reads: CASSRQGGFYEQYF. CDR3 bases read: TGTGCCAGCAGTCGACAGGGGGGGTTTTATGAACAGTAC.

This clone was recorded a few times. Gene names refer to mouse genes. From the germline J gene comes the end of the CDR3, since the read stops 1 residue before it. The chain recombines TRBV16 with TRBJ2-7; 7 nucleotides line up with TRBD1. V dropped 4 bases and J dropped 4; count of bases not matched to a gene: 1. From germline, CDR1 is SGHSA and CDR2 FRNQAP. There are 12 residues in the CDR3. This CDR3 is CASSSTGYEQYF. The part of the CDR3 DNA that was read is TGTGCAAGCAGCTCGACAGGGTATGAACAGTAC.

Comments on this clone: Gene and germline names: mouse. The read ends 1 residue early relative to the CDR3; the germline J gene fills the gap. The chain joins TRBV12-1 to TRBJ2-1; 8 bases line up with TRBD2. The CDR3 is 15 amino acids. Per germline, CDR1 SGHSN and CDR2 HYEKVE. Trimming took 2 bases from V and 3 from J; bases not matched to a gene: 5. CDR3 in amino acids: CASSPLGGSYAEQFF. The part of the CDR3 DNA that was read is TGTGCCAGCTCTCCTCTGGGGGGAAGCTATGCTGAGCAGTTC.

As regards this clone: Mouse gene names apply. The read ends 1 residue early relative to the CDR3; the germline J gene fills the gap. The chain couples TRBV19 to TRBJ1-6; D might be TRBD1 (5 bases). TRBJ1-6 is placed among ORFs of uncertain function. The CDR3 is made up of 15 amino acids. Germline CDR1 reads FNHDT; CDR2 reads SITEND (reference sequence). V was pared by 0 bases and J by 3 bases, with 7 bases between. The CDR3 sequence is CASSIGGFYNSPLYF. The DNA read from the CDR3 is TGTGCCAGCAGTATAGGGGGGTTCTATAATTCGCCCCTCTAC.

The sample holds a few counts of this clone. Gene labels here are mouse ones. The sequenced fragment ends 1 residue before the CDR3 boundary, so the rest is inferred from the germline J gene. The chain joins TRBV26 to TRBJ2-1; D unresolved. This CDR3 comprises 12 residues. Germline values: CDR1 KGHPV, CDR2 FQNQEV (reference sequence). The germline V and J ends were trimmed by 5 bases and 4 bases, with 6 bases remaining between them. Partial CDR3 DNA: TGTGCCAGCAGTGAGGGTTATGCTGAGCAGTTC. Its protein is CASSEGYAEQF. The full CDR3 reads CASSEGYAEQFF.

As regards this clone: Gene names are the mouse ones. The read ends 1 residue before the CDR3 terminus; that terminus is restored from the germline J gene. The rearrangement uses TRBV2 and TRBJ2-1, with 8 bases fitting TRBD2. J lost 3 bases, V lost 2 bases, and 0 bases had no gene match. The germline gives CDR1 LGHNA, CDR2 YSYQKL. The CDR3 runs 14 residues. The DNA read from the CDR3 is TGTGCCAGCAGCCAAACTGGGGGCTATGCTGAGCAGTTC. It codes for CASSQTGGYAEQF. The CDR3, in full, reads CASSQTGGYAEQFF.

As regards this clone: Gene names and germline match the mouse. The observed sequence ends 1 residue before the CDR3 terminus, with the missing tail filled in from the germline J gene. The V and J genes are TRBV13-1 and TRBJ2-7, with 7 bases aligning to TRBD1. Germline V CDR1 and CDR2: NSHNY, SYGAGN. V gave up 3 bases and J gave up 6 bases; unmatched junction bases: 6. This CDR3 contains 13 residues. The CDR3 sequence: CASSGQGGCEQYF. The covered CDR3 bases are TGTGCCAGCAGTGGACAGGGAGGATGTGAACAGTAC.

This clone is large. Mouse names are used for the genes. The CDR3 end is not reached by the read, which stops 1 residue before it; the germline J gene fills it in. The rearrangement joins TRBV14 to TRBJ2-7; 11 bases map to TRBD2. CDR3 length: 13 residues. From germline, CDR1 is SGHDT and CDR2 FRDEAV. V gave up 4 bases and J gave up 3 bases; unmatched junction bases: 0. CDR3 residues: CASSGLGGYEQYF. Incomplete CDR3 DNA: TGTGCCAGCAGTGGACTGGGGGGCTATGAACAGTAC.

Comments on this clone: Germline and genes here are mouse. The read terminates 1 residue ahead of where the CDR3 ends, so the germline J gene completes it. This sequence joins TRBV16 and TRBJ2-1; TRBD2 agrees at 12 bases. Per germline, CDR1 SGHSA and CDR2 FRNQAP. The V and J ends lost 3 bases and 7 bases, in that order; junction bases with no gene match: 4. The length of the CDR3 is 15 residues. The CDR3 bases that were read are TGTGCAAGCAGCTTGACTGGGGGGGCGCGGGCTGAGCAGTTC. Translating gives CASSLTGGARAEQF. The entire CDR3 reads CASSLTGGARAEQFF.

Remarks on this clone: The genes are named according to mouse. This CDR3 is CGAITINQDTQYF. CDR3 DNA (partial): TGTGGTGCTATTACTATTAACCAAGACACCCAGTAC. The chain combines TRBV20 with TRBJ2-5; D remains ambiguous. Read sequence stops 1 residue before the CDR3 end, and the germline J gene provides the missing end. CDR3 length: 13 amino acids. CDR1 GFQATS and CDR2 STVNSAI come from the germline V gene. V was cut by 4 bases and J by 0 bases, with 8 bases left in between.

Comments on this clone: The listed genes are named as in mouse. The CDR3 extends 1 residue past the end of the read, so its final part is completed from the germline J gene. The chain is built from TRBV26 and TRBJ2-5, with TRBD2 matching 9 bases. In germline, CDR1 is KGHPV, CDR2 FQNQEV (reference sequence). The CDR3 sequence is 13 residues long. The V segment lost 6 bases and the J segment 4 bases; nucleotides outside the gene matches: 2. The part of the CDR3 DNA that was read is TGTGCCAGCAGCCGGACTGGGGAAGACACCCAGTAC. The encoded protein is CASSRTGEDTQY. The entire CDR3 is CASSRTGEDTQYF.

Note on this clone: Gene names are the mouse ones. The chain's CDR3 is CTCSAEQGKDTQYF. The DNA read from the CDR3 is TGCACCTGCAGTGCAGAACAGGGAAAAGACACCCAGTAC. The gene calls are TRBV1 and TRBJ2-5, with a tentative D call TRBD1 (6 bases). The CDR3 end is not reached by the read, which stops 1 residue before it; the germline J gene fills it in. The CDR3 is 14 residues long. Germline V gives CDR1 NSQYPW, CDR2 LRSPGD (reference sequence). V lost 0 bases, J lost 4 bases, and 8 bases lay in between.

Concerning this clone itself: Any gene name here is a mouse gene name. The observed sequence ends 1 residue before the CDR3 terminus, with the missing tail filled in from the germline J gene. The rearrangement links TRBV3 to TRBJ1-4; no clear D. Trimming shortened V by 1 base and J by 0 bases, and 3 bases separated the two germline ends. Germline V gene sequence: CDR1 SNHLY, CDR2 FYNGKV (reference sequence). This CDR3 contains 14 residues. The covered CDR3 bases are TGTGCCAGCAGCTTAGTAGTTTCCAACGAAAGATTATTT. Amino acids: CASSLVVSNERLF. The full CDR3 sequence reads CASSLVVSNERLFF.